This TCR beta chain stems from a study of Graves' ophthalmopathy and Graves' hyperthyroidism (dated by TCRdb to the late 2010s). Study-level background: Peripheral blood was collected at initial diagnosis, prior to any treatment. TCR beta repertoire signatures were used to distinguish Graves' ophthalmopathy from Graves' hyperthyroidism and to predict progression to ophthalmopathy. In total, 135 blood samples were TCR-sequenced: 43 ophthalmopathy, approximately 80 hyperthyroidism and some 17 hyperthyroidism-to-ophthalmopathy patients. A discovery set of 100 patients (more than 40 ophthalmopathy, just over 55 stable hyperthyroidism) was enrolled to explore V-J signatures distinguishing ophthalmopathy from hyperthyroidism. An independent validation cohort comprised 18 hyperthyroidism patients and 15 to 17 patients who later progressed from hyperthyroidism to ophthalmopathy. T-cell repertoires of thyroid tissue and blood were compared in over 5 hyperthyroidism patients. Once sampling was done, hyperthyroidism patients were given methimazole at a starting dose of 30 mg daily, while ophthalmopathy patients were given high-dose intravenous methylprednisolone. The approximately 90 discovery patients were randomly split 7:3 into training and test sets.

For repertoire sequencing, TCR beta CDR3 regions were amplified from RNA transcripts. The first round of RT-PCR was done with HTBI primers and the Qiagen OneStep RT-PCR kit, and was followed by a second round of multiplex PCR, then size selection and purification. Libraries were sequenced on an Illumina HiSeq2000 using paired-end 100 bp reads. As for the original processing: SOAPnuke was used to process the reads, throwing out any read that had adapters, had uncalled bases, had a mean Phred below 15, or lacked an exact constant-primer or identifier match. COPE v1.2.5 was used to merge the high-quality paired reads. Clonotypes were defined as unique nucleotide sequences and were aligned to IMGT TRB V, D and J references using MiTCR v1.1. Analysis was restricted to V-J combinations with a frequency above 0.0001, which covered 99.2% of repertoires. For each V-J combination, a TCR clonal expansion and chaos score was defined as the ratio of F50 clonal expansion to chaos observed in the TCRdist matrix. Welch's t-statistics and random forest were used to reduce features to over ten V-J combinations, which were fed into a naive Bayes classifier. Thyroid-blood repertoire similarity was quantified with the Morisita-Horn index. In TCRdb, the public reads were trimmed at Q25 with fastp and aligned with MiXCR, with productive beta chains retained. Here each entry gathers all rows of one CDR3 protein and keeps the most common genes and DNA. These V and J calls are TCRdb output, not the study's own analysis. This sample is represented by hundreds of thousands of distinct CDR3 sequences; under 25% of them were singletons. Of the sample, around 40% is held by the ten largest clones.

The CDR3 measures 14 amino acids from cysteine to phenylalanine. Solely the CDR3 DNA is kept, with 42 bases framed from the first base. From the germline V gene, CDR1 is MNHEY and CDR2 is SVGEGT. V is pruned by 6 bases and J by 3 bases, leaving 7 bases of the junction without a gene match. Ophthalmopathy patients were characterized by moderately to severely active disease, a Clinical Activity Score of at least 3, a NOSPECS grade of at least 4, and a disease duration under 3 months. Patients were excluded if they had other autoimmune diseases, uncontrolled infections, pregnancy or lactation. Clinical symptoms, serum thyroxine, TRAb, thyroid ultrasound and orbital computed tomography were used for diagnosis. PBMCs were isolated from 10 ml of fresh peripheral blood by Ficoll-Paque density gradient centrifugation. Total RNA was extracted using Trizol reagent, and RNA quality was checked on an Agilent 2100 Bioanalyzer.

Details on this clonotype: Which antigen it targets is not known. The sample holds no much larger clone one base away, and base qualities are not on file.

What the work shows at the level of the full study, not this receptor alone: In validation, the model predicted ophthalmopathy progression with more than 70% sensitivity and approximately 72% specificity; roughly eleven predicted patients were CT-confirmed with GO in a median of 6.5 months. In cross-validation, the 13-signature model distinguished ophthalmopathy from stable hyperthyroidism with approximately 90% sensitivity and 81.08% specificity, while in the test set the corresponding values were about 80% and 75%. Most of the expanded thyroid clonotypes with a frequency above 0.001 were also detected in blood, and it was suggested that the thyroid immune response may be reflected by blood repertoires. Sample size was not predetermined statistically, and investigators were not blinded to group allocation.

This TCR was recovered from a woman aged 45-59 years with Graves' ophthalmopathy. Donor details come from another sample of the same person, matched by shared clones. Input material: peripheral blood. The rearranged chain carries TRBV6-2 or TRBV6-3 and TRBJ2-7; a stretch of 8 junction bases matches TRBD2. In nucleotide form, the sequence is TGTGCCAGCAGGTCGGGAGGGGCGTTCTACGAGCAGTACTTC. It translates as CASRSGGAFYEQYF.